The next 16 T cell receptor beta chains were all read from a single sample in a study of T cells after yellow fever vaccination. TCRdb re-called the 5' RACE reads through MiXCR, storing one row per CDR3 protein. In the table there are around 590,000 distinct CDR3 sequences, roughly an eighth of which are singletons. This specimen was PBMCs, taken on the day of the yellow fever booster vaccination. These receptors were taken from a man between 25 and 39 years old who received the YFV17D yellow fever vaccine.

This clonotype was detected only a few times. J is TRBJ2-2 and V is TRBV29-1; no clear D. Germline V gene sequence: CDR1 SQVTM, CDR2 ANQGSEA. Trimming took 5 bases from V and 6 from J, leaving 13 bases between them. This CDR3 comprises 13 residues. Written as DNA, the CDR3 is TGCAGCGTTCGGGTATCTTCGGCCGGGGAGCTGTTTTTT. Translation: CSVRVSSAGELFF.

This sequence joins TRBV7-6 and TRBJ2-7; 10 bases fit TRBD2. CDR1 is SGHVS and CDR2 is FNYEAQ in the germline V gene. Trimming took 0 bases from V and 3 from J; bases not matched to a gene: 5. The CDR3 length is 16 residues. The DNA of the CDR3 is TGTGCCAGCAGCTTAGCGAGCGGGAGGGCCCACTACGAGCAGTACTTC. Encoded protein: CASSLASGRAHYEQYF.

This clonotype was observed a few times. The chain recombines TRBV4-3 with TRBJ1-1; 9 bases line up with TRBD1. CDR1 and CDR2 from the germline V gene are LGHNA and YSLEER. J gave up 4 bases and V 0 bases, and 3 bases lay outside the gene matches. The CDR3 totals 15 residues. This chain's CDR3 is CASSQDTGGITEAFF. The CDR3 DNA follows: TGCGCCAGCAGCCAAGATACAGGGGGCATCACTGAAGCTTTCTTT.

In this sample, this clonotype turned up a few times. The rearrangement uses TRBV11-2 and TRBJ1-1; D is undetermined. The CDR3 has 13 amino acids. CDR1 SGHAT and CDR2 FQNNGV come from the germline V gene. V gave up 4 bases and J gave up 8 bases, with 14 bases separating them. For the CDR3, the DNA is TGTGCCAGCAGCTCATTTGACGGCAAAGAAGCTTTCTTT. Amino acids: CASSSFDGKEAFF. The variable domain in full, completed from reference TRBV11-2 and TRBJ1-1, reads EAGVAQSPRYKIIEKRQSVAFWCNPISGHATLYWYQQILGQGPKLLIQFQNNGVVDDSQLPKDRFSAERLKGVDSTLKIQPAKLEDSAVYLCASSSFDGKEAFFGQGTRLTVV.

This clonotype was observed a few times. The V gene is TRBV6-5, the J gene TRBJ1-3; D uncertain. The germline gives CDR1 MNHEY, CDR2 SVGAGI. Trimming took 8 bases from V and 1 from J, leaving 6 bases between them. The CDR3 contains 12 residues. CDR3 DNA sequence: TGTGCCAGCTGGGAATCTGGAAACACCATATATTTT. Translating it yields CASWESGNTIYF.

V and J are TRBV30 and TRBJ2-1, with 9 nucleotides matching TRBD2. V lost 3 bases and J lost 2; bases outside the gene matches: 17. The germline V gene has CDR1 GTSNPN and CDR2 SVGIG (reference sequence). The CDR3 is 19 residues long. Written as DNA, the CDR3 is TGTGCCTGGAGAGGGGGGGGACGGTCTGCGGGAGGGCCCTACAATGAGCAGTTCTTC. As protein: CAWRGGGRSAGGPYNEQFF.

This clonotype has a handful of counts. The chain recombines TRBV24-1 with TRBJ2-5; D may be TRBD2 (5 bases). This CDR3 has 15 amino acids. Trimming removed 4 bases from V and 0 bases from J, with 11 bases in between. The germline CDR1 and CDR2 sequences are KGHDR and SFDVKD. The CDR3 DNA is TGTGCCACCAGTGACTTCAGAGGGCACCAAGAGACCCAGTACTTC. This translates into CATSDFRGHQETQYF.

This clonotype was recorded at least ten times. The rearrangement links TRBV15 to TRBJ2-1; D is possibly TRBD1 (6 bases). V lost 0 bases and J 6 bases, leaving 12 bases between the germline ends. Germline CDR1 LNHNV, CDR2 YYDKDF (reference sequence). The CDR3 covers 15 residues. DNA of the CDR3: TGTGCCACCAGCAGAGAATGGTCAGGGGTCAATGAGCAGTTCTTC. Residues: CATSREWSGVNEQFF.

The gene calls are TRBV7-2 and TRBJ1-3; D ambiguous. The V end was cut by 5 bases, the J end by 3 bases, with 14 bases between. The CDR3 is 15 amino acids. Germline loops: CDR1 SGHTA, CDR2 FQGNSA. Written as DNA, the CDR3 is TGTGCCAGCAGCCCCCACTCGTGGGGTGGAAACACCATATATTTT. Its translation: CASSPHSWGGNTIYF.

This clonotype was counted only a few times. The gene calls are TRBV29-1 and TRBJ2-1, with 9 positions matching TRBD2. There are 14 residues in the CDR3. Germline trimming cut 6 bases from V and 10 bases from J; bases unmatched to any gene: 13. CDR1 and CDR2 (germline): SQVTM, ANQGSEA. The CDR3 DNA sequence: TGCAGCGTGATCCCGGGACTAGCTCGAGGAGAGCAGTTCTTC. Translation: CSVIPGLARGEQFF.

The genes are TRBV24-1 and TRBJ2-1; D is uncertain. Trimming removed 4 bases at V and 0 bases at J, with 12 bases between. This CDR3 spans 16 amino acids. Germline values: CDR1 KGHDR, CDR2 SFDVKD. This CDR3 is CATSDYPRSSYNEQFF. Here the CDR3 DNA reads TGTGCCACCAGTGACTACCCTCGAAGCTCCTACAATGAGCAGTTCTTC.

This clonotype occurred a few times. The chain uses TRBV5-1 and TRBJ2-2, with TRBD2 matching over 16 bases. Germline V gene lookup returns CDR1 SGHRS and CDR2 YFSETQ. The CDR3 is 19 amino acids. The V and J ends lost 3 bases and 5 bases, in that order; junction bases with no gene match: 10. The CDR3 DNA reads TGCGCCAGCAGCTCCATCCTGGGACTAGCGGGAGGGCCTACCGGGGAGCTGTTTTTT. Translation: CASSSILGLAGGPTGELFF.

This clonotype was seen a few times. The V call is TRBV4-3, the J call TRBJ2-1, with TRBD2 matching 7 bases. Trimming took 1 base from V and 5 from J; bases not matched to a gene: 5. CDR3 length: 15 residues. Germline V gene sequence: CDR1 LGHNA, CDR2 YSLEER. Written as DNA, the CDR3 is TGCGCCAGCAGCCAAGGTCCTAGCGGAAACAATGAGCAGTTCTTC. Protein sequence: CASSQGPSGNNEQFF.

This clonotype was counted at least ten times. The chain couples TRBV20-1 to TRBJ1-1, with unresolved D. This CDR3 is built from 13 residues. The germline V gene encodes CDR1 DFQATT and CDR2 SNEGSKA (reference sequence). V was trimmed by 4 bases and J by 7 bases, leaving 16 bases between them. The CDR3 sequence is CSATNWDLNEAFF. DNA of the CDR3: TGCAGTGCTACCAATTGGGATCTTAATGAAGCTTTCTTT.

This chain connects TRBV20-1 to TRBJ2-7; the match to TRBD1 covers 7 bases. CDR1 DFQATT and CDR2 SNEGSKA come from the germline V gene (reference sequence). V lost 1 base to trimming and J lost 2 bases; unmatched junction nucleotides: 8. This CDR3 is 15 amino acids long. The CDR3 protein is CSARALSGGPYEQYF. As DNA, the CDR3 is TGCAGTGCTAGAGCCCTGTCAGGGGGACCCTACGAGCAGTACTTC.

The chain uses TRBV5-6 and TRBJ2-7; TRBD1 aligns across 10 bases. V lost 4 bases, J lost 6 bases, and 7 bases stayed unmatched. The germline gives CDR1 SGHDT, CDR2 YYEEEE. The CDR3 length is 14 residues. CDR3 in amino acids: CASSPDRGLTEQYF. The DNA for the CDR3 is TGTGCCAGCAGCCCCGACAGGGGGCTTACCGAGCAGTACTTC.